These 21 T cell receptor beta chains were all obtained from the same sample, sequenced in a study of blood T cell repertoires in COVID-19. Here immunoSEQ multiplex PCR was the method, and the copy in TCRdb shows in-frame clones only, minus some. This sample has 130,000 or so clones, with approximately 84% found just once. Specimen: peripheral blood. The receptors were gathered from a woman over 75 with acute or convalescent COVID-19.

The chain carries TRBV7-9 and TRBJ1-1; unclear D gene. The V end was cut by 1 base, the J end by 5 bases, with 14 bases between. CDR3 length: 15 residues. Germline lookup yields CDR1 SEHNR and CDR2 FQNEAQ (reference sequence). DNA for the CDR3: TGTGCCAGCAGCTTAGTTGGGGTCGCGGGGACTGAAGCTTTCTTT. As protein: CASSLVGVAGTEAFF. Variable domain in full (rest from reference TRBV7-9 and TRBJ1-1): DTGVSQNPRHKITKRGQNVTFRCDPISEHNRLYWYRQTLGQGPEFLTYFQNEAQLEKSRLLSDRFSAERPKGSFSTLEIQRTEQGDSAMYLCASSLVGVAGTEAFFGQGTRLTVV.

V is TRBV6-2 or TRBV6-3 and J is TRBJ2-7; 7 bases map to TRBD2. The CDR3 totals 15 residues. The germline gives CDR1 MNHEY, CDR2 SVGEGT. The V segment lost 6 bases and the J segment 6 bases; nucleotides outside the gene matches: 14. CDR3: CASSPMRERPFEQYF. CDR3 nucleotides: TGTGCCAGCAGCCCCATGCGGGAGCGGCCTTTCGAGCAGTACTTC.

The chain recombines TRBV11-2 with TRBJ2-2; the D gene is possibly TRBD1 (6 bases). V shed 3 bases and J shed 4 bases, with 18 bases lying between them. The CDR3 totals 17 residues. Germline V gives CDR1 SGHAT, CDR2 FQNNGV. The CDR3 here is CASSFRWGRRGTGELFF. CDR3 sequence (DNA): TGTGCCAGCAGCTTCCGTTGGGGGCGCCGGGGCACCGGGGAGCTGTTTTTT.

The V gene is TRBV6-5, the J gene TRBJ1-4; a weak D match, TRBD1 (5 bases). The length of the CDR3 is 14 residues. V was shortened by 6 bases and J by 7 bases, with 15 bases between the two germline ends. Per the germline V gene, CDR1 is MNHEY and CDR2 is SVGAGI. CDR3 amino acids: CASSGGVEGEKLFF. The CDR3 coding sequence is TGTGCCAGCAGCGGGGGTGTTGAGGGTGAAAAACTGTTTTTT.

This clone was counted between two and nine times. Other DNA sequences in the same sample also yield this CDR3. V is TRBV19 and J is TRBJ2-1; 10 bases fit TRBD2. Germline CDR1 LNHDA, CDR2 SQIVND (reference sequence). This CDR3 has 19 amino acids. J gave up 7 bases and V 3 bases, and 18 bases lay outside the gene matches. The CDR3 spells CASSIEGDSGGRESNEQFF. The CDR3 region has the DNA TGTGCCAGTAGTATCGAGGGGGATAGCGGGGGGAGGGAGTCGAATGAGCAGTTCTTC.

The V call is TRBV3-1 (or the pseudogene TRBV3-2), the J call TRBJ2-7, with D perhaps TRBD2 (5 bases). CDR3 size: 11 residues. Trimming left V 4 bases short and J 10 bases short, with 11 bases between. Germline V gene sequence: CDR1 LGHDT, CDR2 YNNKEL (reference sequence). CDR3 region: CASSPGNTQYF. The CDR3 bases are TGTGCCAGCAGCCCCGGGAACACTCAGTACTTC.

The chain joins TRBV5-1 to TRBJ2-3, with D perhaps matching TRBD2 (5 bases). This CDR3 is 12 amino acids long. Germline V lookup: CDR1 SGHRS, CDR2 YFSETQ. Trimming left V 4 bases short and J 5 bases short, with 8 bases between. Written as DNA, the CDR3 is TGCGCCAGCAGCCTCGGGGTAGATACGCAGTATTTT. Amino acids: CASSLGVDTQYF.

The chain has TRBV6-2 or TRBV6-3 and TRBJ2-3; D is uncertain. Germline V gives CDR1 MNHEY, CDR2 SVGEGT. This CDR3 is 16 amino acids long. With 3 bases removed from V and 2 bases from J, the gap between germline ends came to 15 bases. CDR3 coding DNA: TGTGCCAGCAGTTATGAGGAGCGAACCTACACAGATACGCAGTATTTT. Translation gives CASSYEERTYTDTQYF.

This clone was detected only once. The chain has TRBV7-9 and TRBJ2-1; 11 positions agree with TRBD2. Germline trimming cut 5 bases from V and 4 bases from J; bases unmatched to any gene: 4. The CDR3 is made up of 15 amino acids. Germline V gene sequence: CDR1 SEHNR, CDR2 FQNEAQ (reference sequence). The CDR3 loop is CASSQTSGEYNEQFF. The CDR3 nucleotides are TGTGCCAGCAGCCAGACTAGCGGGGAGTACAATGAGCAGTTCTTC.

The chain is built from TRBV19 and TRBJ1-2; perhaps TRBD1 as D (5 bases). Deletions cut 1 base from V and 6 bases from J, with 9 bases between. CDR1 LNHDA and CDR2 SQIVND come from the germline V gene (reference sequence). CDR3 length: 13 residues. The CDR3 sequence: CASSIGDLDGYTF. Here the CDR3 DNA reads TGTGCCAGTAGTATAGGGGACTTGGATGGCTACACCTTC.

The chain's CDR3 is CSGWGVSNQPQHF. CDR3 DNA: TGCAGCGGGTGGGGGGTTAGCAATCAGCCCCAGCATTTT. The chain recombines TRBV29-1 with TRBJ1-5; D might be TRBD1 (5 bases). CDR3 length: 13 residues. Per the germline V gene, CDR1 is SQVTM and CDR2 is ANQGSEA. V shed 7 bases and J shed 0 bases, with 10 bases lying between them.

The CDR3 DNA reads as TGTGCCAGCAGTGAAGCGCAGGGATTAGGGTCGGACTACACCTTC. Translation gives CASSEAQGLGSDYTF. The gene calls are TRBV6-1 and TRBJ1-2, with a possible D match to TRBD1 (5 bases). This CDR3 is 15 amino acids long. Trimming left V 0 bases short and J 10 bases short, with 18 bases between. Per germline, CDR1 MNHNS and CDR2 SASEGT.

The chain has TRBV5-1 and TRBJ2-1, with a tentative D call TRBD1 (5 bases). The CDR3 loop spans 17 amino acids. Germline V lookup: CDR1 SGHRS, CDR2 YFSETQ. The V gene lost 0 bases and the J gene lost 6 bases, with 19 bases spanning the gap. Here the CDR3 reads CASSLVGAVDGSNEQFF. CDR3 nucleotides: TGCGCCAGCAGCTTGGTAGGGGCCGTAGATGGGTCCAATGAGCAGTTCTTC.

The J gene is TRBJ1-1, the V gene TRBV7-8; 9 bases are shared with TRBD1. Per germline, CDR1 SGHVS and CDR2 FQNEAQ. The trim removed 5 bases at V and 0 bases at J, leaving 4 bases unmatched. The CDR3 is 15 amino acids. DNA of the CDR3: TGTGCCAGCAGCCTACAGGGGGCTATGAACACTGAAGCTTTCTTT. Translated, it gives CASSLQGAMNTEAFF.

This sequence joins TRBV27 and TRBJ2-1; TRBD1 aligns across 10 bases. The V gene end was trimmed by 5 bases and the J gene end by 0 bases; junction bases not matched to a gene: 7. Germline V gives CDR1 MNHEY, CDR2 SMNVEV (reference sequence). The CDR3 consists of 17 residues. CDR3: CASSPLGQGSSYNEQFF. The CDR3 DNA follows: TGTGCCAGCAGTCCACTGGGACAGGGGAGCTCCTACAATGAGCAGTTCTTC.

The V call is TRBV18, the J call TRBJ2-7; perhaps TRBD2 as D (5 bases). With 6 bases removed from V and 0 bases from J, the gap between germline ends came to 9 bases. From germline, CDR1 is KGHSH and CDR2 LQKENI. This CDR3 is 13 amino acids long. CDR3 amino acids: CASSSRGSYEQYF. CDR3 nucleotides: TGTGCCAGCTCCTCACGGGGCTCCTACGAGCAGTACTTC. The complete variable domain, with remaining parts taken from reference TRBV18 and TRBJ2-7, reads NAGVMQNPRHLVRRRGQEARLRCSPMKGHSHVYWYRQLPEEGLKFMVYLQKENIIDESGMPKERFSAEFPKEGPSILRIQQVVRGDSAAYFCASSSRGSYEQYFGPGTRLTVT.

The chain has TRBV4-3 and TRBJ1-2; TRBD1 agrees at 11 bases. The V gene end was trimmed by 1 base and the J gene end by 7 bases; junction bases not matched to a gene: 5. There are 15 residues in the CDR3. From germline, CDR1 is LGHNA and CDR2 YSLEER. The CDR3 reads CASSQGTGGVSGYTF. CDR3 in DNA: TGCGCCAGCAGCCAAGGGACAGGGGGCGTGAGTGGCTACACCTTC.

The CDR3 region is CASSGKTGGTQETQYF. Written as DNA, the CDR3 is TGCGCCAGCAGCGGAAAGACAGGGGGGACCCAAGAGACCCAGTACTTC. This chain connects TRBV5-1 to TRBJ2-5, with 9 bases identical to TRBD1. CDR1 and CDR2 (germline): SGHRS, YFSETQ. Unmatched junction bases numbered 8, after V lost 4 bases and J lost 1 base. There are 16 residues in the CDR3.

J is TRBJ1-2 and V is TRBV19; 8 nucleotides match TRBD1. The CDR3 totals 15 residues. With 2 bases clipped from V and 6 bases from J, the junction kept 8 bases outside the gene matches. Germline-derived CDR1 and CDR2 are LNHDA and SQIVND (reference sequence). CDR3 residues: CASSIWYSGGDGYTF. CDR3 DNA sequence: TGTGCCAGTAGTATATGGTATTCAGGGGGCGATGGCTACACCTTC.

The chain combines TRBV11-2 with TRBJ2-7; D unresolved. Germline-derived CDR1 and CDR2 are SGHAT and FQNNGV. The CDR3 consists of 13 residues. V lost 8 bases to trimming and J lost 0 bases, with 11 bases between them. CDR3 nucleotide sequence: TGTGCCAGCCGGTCGACTGACTCCTACGAGCAGTACTTC. Translated, it gives CASRSTDSYEQYF.

This clone has just a few counts. The chain is built from TRBV19 and TRBJ1-5; perhaps TRBD1 as D (5 bases). Germline values: CDR1 LNHDA, CDR2 SQIVND (reference sequence). V dropped 3 bases and J dropped 7 bases, with 13 bases sitting between them. This CDR3 is 14 amino acids long. The CDR3 DNA reads TGTGCCAGTAGTATGGGGCGCACTTGGCAGCCCCAGCATTTT. This sequence encodes CASSMGRTWQPQHF.